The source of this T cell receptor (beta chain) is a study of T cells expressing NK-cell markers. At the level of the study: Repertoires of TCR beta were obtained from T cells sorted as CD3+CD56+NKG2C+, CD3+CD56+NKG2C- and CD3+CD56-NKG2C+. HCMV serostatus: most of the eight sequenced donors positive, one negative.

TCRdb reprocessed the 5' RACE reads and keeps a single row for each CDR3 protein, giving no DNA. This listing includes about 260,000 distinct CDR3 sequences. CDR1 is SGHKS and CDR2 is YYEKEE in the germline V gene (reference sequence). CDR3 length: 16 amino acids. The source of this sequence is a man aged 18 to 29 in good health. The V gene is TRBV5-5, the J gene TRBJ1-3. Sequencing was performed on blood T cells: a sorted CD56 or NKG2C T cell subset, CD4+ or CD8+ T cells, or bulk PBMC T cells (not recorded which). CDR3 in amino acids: CASSLDPRGNGNTIYF.